These T cell receptor beta chains were read from a single sample in a study of CD4+ T cells in melanoma. Method: immunoSEQ multiplex PCR; TCRdb's copy keeps in-frame clones and lacks some. The sample lists about 21,000 clones, around 80% occurring once. Every receptor here comes from a human donor with melanoma. The CDR3 runs from the conserved cysteine through the conserved F or W. A D gene is named only where the DNA matches it firmly. For some rows the clone size is stated as once, few or many, or as a class when expanded; others skip it.

j_call v_call clone_size d_call cdr3_nt cdr3_aa
TRBJ2-2 TRBV12-5 . . TGTGCTAGTGGTCCCCGGGGGACGAACACCGGGGAGCTGTTTTTT CASGPRGTNTGELFF
TRBJ1-2 TRBV15 . . TGTGCCACCAGCAGAGTAGGGTTGGACATCGCGATGGGCTACACCTTC CATSRVGLDIAMGYTF
TRBJ2-3 TRBV5-1 few . TGCGCCAGCCTCAGGGGCGGGAGCACAGATACGCAGTATTTT CASLRGGSTDTQYF
TRBJ1-2 TRBV7-2 . . TGTGCCAGCAGCTTATCTCGGGGAGACTATGGCTACACCTTC CASSLSRGDYGYTF
TRBJ2-7 TRBV6-4 . TRBD1 TGTGCCAGCACTTCGACAGGGATCCACGAGCAGTACTTC CASTSTGIHEQYF
TRBJ1-1 TRBV5-1 . . TGCGCCAGCAGGAGAGACAGGCCCACGGATGAAGCTTTCTTT CASRRDRPTDEAFF
TRBJ1-1 TRBV29-1 few . TGCAGCGTCTCTCAGGGACGGGGCACTGAAGCTTTCTTT CSVSQGRGTEAFF
TRBJ1-6 TRBV5-1 . . TGCGCCAGCAGCTTGGGAGACTTACCCGGGCTTCCCCTCCACTTT CASSLGDLPGLPLHF
TRBJ2-3 TRBV5-1 . TRBD2 TGCGCCAGCAGTTCGACTAGCGGGGGTTCCCCTCATACGCAGTATTTT CASSSTSGGSPHTQYF
TRBJ2-4 TRBV19 . . TGTGCCAGTAGTATTCCAGGGCTGAAAAACATTCAGTACTTC CASSIPGLKNIQYF
TRBJ1-6 TRBV6-6 . . TGTGCCAGCAGTGGAAATTCACCCCTCCACTTT CASSGNSPLHF
TRBJ1-2 TRBV7-2 few . TGTGCCAGCAGATTAAACTTGCTCTATGGCTACACCTTC CASRLNLLYGYTF
TRBJ1-2 TRBV28 . TRBD1 TGTGCCAGCAGTTTAGGGACAGGGTATGGCTACACCTTC CASSLGTGYGYTF
TRBJ1-1 TRBV6-5 once . TGTGCCAGCACCCCTGGGCCGGGGAGGGGCACTGAAGCTTTCTTT CASTPGPGRGTEAFF
TRBJ2-6 TRBV19 once . TGTGCCAGTAGAATCCCCAAGCCGTCTGGGGCCAACGTCCTGACTTTC CASRIPKPSGANVLTF
TRBJ1-2 TRBV2 . . TGTGCCAGCAGTGAAATGCAGGAAGGCGGCTACACCTTC CASSEMQEGGYTF
TRBJ1-2 TRBV14 . . TGTGCCAGCAGCCAAGGTTGGGCAGGGCCGATCTATGGCTACACCTTC CASSQGWAGPIYGYTF
TRBJ2-2 TRBV6-5 . TRBD1 TGTGCCAGCAGTTGGGACAGCACCGGGGAGCTGTTTTTT CASSWDSTGELFF
TRBJ1-1 TRBV7-2 . . TGTGCCAGCAGCTTATTTGGGCCGGGGCTCACTGAAGCTTTCTTT CASSLFGPGLTEAFF
TRBJ2-3 TRBV5-1 . . TGCGCCAGCAGCCGGAGCCGAGGGGCAGATACGCAGTATTTT CASSRSRGADTQYF
TRBJ2-4 TRBV25-1 . . TGTGCCAGCAGTGACAGGGGCATTCAGTACTTC CASSDRGIQYF
TRBJ2-3 TRBV7-3 . . TGTGCCAGCAGCTTGGGTTACGGGGGCACAGATACGCAGTATTTT CASSLGYGGTDTQYF
TRBJ1-2 TRBV19 . . TGTGCCAGTAGTATAGAGGGGGACCGCTATGGCTACACCTTC CASSIEGDRYGYTF
TRBJ1-5 TRBV19 . . TGTGCCAGTAGTATGGCCGGCCATAGCAATCAGCCCCAGCATTTT CASSMAGHSNQPQHF
TRBJ2-5 TRBV7-9 . TRBD1 TGTGCCAGCAGCTCCCAAGCTGGACAGGAAGAGACCCAGTACTTC CASSSQAGQEETQYF
TRBJ2-2 TRBV7-6 . . TGTGCCAGCAGCTTATTAGCCGGGGAGCTGTTTTTT CASSLLAGELFF